This TCR beta chain came from a study of shared clonotypes between healthy human individuals. Study outcomes and limitations: Against clonotypes common to all four donors, non-shared ones had lower generation probabilities. Shared clonotypes: about 4.6% naive CD4, about 3.3% naive CD8, 2% to 2.5% memory CD4, 0.4% memory CD8.

The study ran the assay at deep level. Assay used: immunoSEQ multiplex PCR; TCRdb lists only in-frame clones, some missing. The sample contains hundreds of thousands of clones, roughly 73% of which appear only once. A remark on this clone: Its antigen is still unknown.

The CDR3 contains 16 residues. Trimming stripped 2 bases from V and 5 bases from J, with 16 bases between. The germline V gene has CDR1 MNHEY and CDR2 SMNVEV (reference sequence). The study separated CD4+ cells into CD45RA+ naive and CD45RA-negative memory subsets. The TCR comes from a woman in her thirties in good health. The sample taken for sequencing was memory CD4+ T cells sorted from blood. Subset described: CD45RA-negative fraction. The V and J genes are TRBV27 and TRBJ1-5, with a possible D match to TRBD1 (6 bases). The CDR3 here is CASSLGTPLSDQPQHF. CDR3 sequence (DNA): TGTGCCAGCAGTTTAGGGACACCTCTTTCGGATCAGCCCCAGCATTTT.